The sequence of this TCR beta chain was determined in a study of a mutant IDH1 vaccine in newly diagnosed glioma. Study context: Patients were started on vaccination 4-6 weeks after radiotherapy alone, or with temozolomide cycles. Antecedent treatment encompassed radiotherapy, temozolomide, or their combination; the majority received both. The treated population exhibited a male proportion of roughly 60%, a female proportion of roughly 38%, and a mean age of around 40 years. Regarding the study as a whole: Evidence of vaccine-induced immune responses was documented in 85% to 95% of patients.

The time point denotes: week 47, end of study. It was 300 ug of mutant IDH1 20-mer peptide that made up each vaccine dose, given with topical imiquimod. Germline V lookup: CDR1 LNHNV, CDR2 YYDKDF (reference sequence). V lost 2 bases, J lost 3 bases, and 10 bases lay in between. The CDR3 is made up of 14 amino acids. Clones were sequenced by immunoSEQ multiplex PCR, and TCRdb holds only the in-frame ones, with some missing. Among about 56,000 clones listed, approximately 71% were seen once. Note on this clone: Its target is unknown.

The input for sequencing was PBMCs, taken from a glioma patient whose treatment included an IDH1 peptide vaccine. The chain combines TRBV15 with TRBJ1-2; D is unresolved. The sequence was obtained from a man in his forties or fifties with glioma. The CDR3 DNA is TGTGCCACCAGCAGACTCGCCTTAGACTATGGCTACACCTTC. Its translation: CATSRLALDYGYTF.